The 22 T cell receptor beta chains below all came from one sample that was sequenced in a study of CD8+CD57+ T cells in acquired aplastic anemia. Genomic DNA, the template, was used for profiling of the TCR beta VDJ and CDR3. TCRdb re-called the reads through MiXCR, storing one row per CDR3 protein. Here the sample spans under 350,000 distinct CDR3 sequences, 56% being singletons. The specimen was sorted CD4+, CD8+, or CD8+CD57+ T cells (not recorded which) from PBMCs. The receptors shown here come from a human donor with severe aplastic anemia or a healthy control (not recorded which).

V gene TRBV7-3 combines with J gene TRBJ1-6; D unclear. V lost 4 bases, J lost 16 bases, and 17 bases lay in between. CDR1 is SGHTA and CDR2 is FQGTGA in the germline V gene. The CDR3 length is 13 residues. The CDR3 coding sequence is TGTGCCAGCAGCTGCCGATTAACAAGCGAGCTCCACTTT. Translation: CASSCRLTSELHF.

The chain has TRBV5-1 and TRBJ2-6, with 12 bases aligning to TRBD1. Germline CDR1 reads SGHRS; CDR2 reads YFSETQ. The CDR3 runs to 17 residues. After removal of 0 bases from V and 4 bases from J, the junction contained 2 bases not matched to a gene. DNA of the CDR3: TGCGCCAGCAGCTTGGTGGGACAGGGGGCCGGGGCCAACGTCCTGACTTTC. Its protein is CASSLVGQGAGANVLTF.

This clonotype was detected a few times. The CDR3 loop reads CATSEGPLIGEQFF. The CDR3 bases are TGTGCCACCAGTGAGGGCCCCTTGATAGGTGAGCAGTTCTTC. This chain connects TRBV24-1 to TRBJ2-1; D gene unclear. The CDR3 consists of 14 residues. V lost 4 bases and J 9 bases, leaving 15 bases between the germline ends. Germline V CDR1 and CDR2: KGHDR, SFDVKD.

This chain joins TRBV7-2 and TRBJ1-1; D unresolved. CDR3 length equals 12 residues. Trimming took off 3 bases at V and 4 bases at J, with 6 bases between the two ends. CDR1 is SGHTA, CDR2 FQGNSA, per germline. This CDR3 is CASSFDSTEAFF. As DNA, the CDR3 is TGTGCCAGCAGCTTTGACTCCACTGAAGCTTTCTTT.

This clonotype was picked up one time. One end of the junction does not line up with germline, which may come from a read error. The chain recombines TRBV10-3 with TRBJ2-1, with D perhaps given as TRBD1 or TRBD2 (5 bases each). This CDR3 has 16 amino acids. In germline, CDR1 is ENHRY, CDR2 SYGVKD. The CDR3 nucleotides read TGTGCCAGCAGTCCCCTGACAGACGGACTTAGCAATGAGCAGTTCTTC. Translating it yields CASSPLTDGLSNEQFF.

The chain has TRBV12-3 or TRBV12-4 and TRBJ2-1; D is unresolved. CDR3 length: 15 residues. Trimming left V 3 bases short and J 0 bases short, with 9 bases between. CDR3 bases: TGTGCCAGCAGTTTCTTCCGGAGCTCCTACAATGAGCAGTTCTTC. This codes for CASSFFRSSYNEQFF.

The rearrangement joins TRBV2 to TRBJ2-7; 7 bases match TRBD1. Germline-derived CDR1 and CDR2 are SNHLY and FYNNEI. The V segment lost 6 bases and the J segment 0 bases; nucleotides outside the gene matches: 2. The CDR3 has 13 residues. CDR3 bases: TGTGCCAGCAGGACAGGGAACTCCTACGAGCAGTACTTC. This encodes CASRTGNSYEQYF.

The V and J genes are TRBV24-1 and TRBJ2-5; TRBD2 agrees at 8 bases. The germline V gene encodes CDR1 KGHDR and CDR2 SFDVKD. This CDR3 is 15 amino acids long. V dropped 4 bases and J dropped 1; count of bases not matched to a gene: 4. The CDR3 sequence is CATSEGLAGQETQYF. The CDR3 bases are TGTGCCACCAGTGAGGGGCTAGCGGGCCAAGAGACCCAGTACTTC.

The chain couples TRBV29-1 to TRBJ2-1; the D gene could be TRBD1 or TRBD2 (6 bases each). This CDR3 comprises 14 residues. Trimming stripped 5 bases from V and 7 bases from J, with 18 bases between. Per germline, CDR1 SQVTM and CDR2 ANQGSEA. The CDR3 sequence: CSVTRQDAGNEQFF. CDR3 DNA: TGCAGCGTTACTCGACAGGACGCGGGGAATGAGCAGTTCTTC.

As regards this clonotype: An end of the junction differs from the germline gene, which may be a read error. The chain links TRBV7-7 to TRBJ2-5, with D unresolved. The germline V gene has CDR1 SSHAT and CDR2 FNYEAQ (reference sequence). The CDR3 totals 11 residues. CDR3: CASSSPPAQYF. The CDR3 DNA is TGTGCTAGCAGCTCACCCCCGGCCCAGTACTTC.

This clonotype was observed many times. The chain recombines TRBV20-1 with TRBJ2-3; D not certain. Germline V gene sequence: CDR1 DFQATT, CDR2 SNEGSKA (reference sequence). V was clipped by 6 bases and J by 0 bases, with 4 bases between them. This CDR3 spans 11 amino acids. In DNA form, the CDR3 reads TGCAGTGCAGAGAGCACAGATACGCAGTATTTT. It translates to CSAESTDTQYF.

The chain has TRBV20-1 and TRBJ2-5; 8 bases map to TRBD1. Germline trimming cut 5 bases from V and 9 bases from J; bases unmatched to any gene: 14. The germline V gene encodes CDR1 DFQATT and CDR2 SNEGSKA (reference sequence). This CDR3 has 14 residues. In DNA, the CDR3 is TGCAGTGCTGGACAGGGAACGAGCAATCAGCCCCAGTACTTC. Translated, it gives CSAGQGTSNQPQYF.

The chain links TRBV12-3 or TRBV12-4 to TRBJ1-5, with TRBD1 matching over 11 bases. The CDR3 runs 15 residues. J was trimmed by 6 bases and V by 3 bases; bases with no gene match: 4. CDR3 coding DNA: TGTGCCAGCAGTTTCACGGGACAGGGGGGTCAGCCCCAGCATTTT. Protein: CASSFTGQGGQPQHF.

Concerning this clonotype itself: The limits of the CDR3 on the DNA are not certain, so only TCRdb's listed CDR3 is given. The chain uses TRBV5-1 and TRBJ2-5; TRBD1 is taken as the D call from the table, unchecked against the DNA. CDR1 and CDR2 from the germline V gene are SGHRS and YFSETQ. The CDR3 comprises 15 residues, both ends counted. The CDR3 sequence: CTSSSSGQNQETQYF.

This clonotype has a handful of counts. The chain recombines TRBV7-9 with TRBJ1-1; no firm D call. The V end lost 5 bases, the J end lost 4 bases, and 5 bases lay between the germline ends. The CDR3 length is 11 residues. Germline CDR1 and CDR2: SEHNR and FQNEAQ (reference sequence). The CDR3 bases are TGTGCCAGCAGCCCGCTCACTGAAGCTTTCTTT. This translates into CASSPLTEAFF. Based on the CDR3 plus reference TRBV7-9 and TRBJ1-1, the full variable domain is DTGVSQNPRHKITKRGQNVTFRCDPISEHNRLYWYRQTLGQGPEFLTYFQNEAQLEKSRLLSDRFSAERPKGSFSTLEIQRTEQGDSAMYLCASSPLTEAFFGQGTRLTVV.

The chain joins TRBV19 to TRBJ1-5; D call uncertain. With 4 bases removed from V and 1 base from J, the gap between germline ends came to 11 bases. CDR3 size: 15 residues. The germline V gene encodes CDR1 LNHDA and CDR2 SQIVND (reference sequence). The chain's CDR3 is CASSNRTGSNQPQHF. DNA for the CDR3: TGTGCCAGTAGTAATCGGACTGGGAGCAATCAGCCCCAGCATTTT. Full variable domain (outside the CDR3, taken from reference TRBV19 and TRBJ1-5): DGGITQSPKYLFRKEGQNVTLSCEQNLNHDAMYWYRQDPGQGLRLIYYSQIVNDFQKGDIAEGYSVSREKKESFPLTVTSAQKNPTAFYLCASSNRTGSNQPQHFGDGTRLSIL.

At least ten counts were recorded for this clonotype. The V call is TRBV7-2, the J call TRBJ2-7; 8 bases match TRBD2. Unmatched junction bases numbered 8, after V lost 5 bases and J lost 2 bases. The CDR3 is 15 amino acids. Germline V gene lookup returns CDR1 SGHTA and CDR2 FQGNSA. CDR3 region: CASSPRGRRPYEQYF. The DNA of the CDR3 is TGTGCCAGCAGCCCCCGCGGGAGGCGACCCTACGAGCAGTACTTC.

The genes are TRBV7-2 and TRBJ2-1, with 8 positions matching TRBD2. V trimming: 2 bases; J trimming: 9 bases; junction bases outside the gene matches: 6. This CDR3 region has 14 residues. The V gene's germline CDR1 is SGHTA and CDR2 FQGNSA. CDR3 DNA: TGTGCCAGCAGCTTAAGCTTAGCGGGGCCTGAGCAGTTCTTC. This codes for CASSLSLAGPEQFF.

Ten or more counts support this clonotype. The J gene is TRBJ2-7, the V gene TRBV11-1; 8 nucleotides line up with TRBD1. CDR3 length: 16 residues. Germline CDR1 is SGHAT and CDR2 is FQDESV (reference sequence). J lost 3 bases, V lost 4 bases, and 11 bases had no gene match. The CDR3 DNA follows: TGTGCCAGCAGCTCAAAACAGGGGGTCTTCGACTACGAGCAGTACTTC. It encodes CASSSKQGVFDYEQYF.

This clonotype has a handful of counts. J is TRBJ2-3 and V is TRBV7-2; D uncertain. The V end was cut by 5 bases, the J end by 4 bases, with 13 bases between. Germline V CDR1 and CDR2: SGHTA, FQGNSA. The CDR3 spans 14 residues. The CDR3 here is CASSPGGSADTQYF. CDR3 nucleotide sequence: TGTGCCAGCAGCCCCGGTGGGTCGGCAGATACGCAGTATTTT.

The chain uses TRBV6-5 and TRBJ2-7; 9 bases match TRBD1. The CDR3 length is 15 residues. V lost 5 bases and J lost 0; bases outside the gene matches: 5. In germline, CDR1 is MNHEY, CDR2 SVGAGI. The CDR3 DNA follows: TGTGCCAGCAGTCTCGACAGGGGGGACTCCTACGAGCAGTACTTC. It translates to CASSLDRGDSYEQYF.

The V and J genes are TRBV7-9 and TRBJ1-1; D unclear. CDR1 and CDR2 (germline): SEHNR, FQNEAQ (reference sequence). The CDR3 is 14 residues long. The germline V and J ends were trimmed by 3 bases and 4 bases, with 12 bases remaining between them. CDR3 protein: CASSFTGRSTEAFF. CDR3 sequence (DNA): TGTGCCAGCAGCTTTACTGGCCGGAGCACTGAAGCTTTCTTT.